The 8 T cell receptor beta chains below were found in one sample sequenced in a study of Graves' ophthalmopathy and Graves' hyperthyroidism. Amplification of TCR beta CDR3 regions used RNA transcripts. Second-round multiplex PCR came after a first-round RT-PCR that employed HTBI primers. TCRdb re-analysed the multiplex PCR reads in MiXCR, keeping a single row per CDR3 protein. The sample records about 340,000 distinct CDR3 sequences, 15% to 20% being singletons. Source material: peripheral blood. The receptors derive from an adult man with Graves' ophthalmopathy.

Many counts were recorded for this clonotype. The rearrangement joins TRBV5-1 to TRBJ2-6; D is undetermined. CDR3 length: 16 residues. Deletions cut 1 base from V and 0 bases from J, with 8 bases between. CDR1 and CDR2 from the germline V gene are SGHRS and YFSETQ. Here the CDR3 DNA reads TGCGCCAGCAGCTTGCCAAGTGACTCTGGGGCCAACGTCCTGACTTTC. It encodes CASSLPSDSGANVLTF.

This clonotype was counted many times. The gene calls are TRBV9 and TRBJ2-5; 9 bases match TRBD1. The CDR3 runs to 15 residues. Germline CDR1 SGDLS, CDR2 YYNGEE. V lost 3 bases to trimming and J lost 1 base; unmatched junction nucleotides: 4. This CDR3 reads CASSGDRGAQETQYF. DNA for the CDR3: TGTGCCAGCAGCGGAGACAGGGGGGCCCAAGAGACCCAGTACTTC.

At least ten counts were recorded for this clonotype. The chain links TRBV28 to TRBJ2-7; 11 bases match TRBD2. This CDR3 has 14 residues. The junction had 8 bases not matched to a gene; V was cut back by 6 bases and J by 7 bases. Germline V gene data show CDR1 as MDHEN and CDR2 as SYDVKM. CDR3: CASRLLAGAREQYF. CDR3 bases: TGTGCCAGCAGGTTACTAGCGGGGGCCAGGGAGCAGTACTTC. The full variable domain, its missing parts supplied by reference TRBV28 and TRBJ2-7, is DVKVTQSSRYLVKRTGEKVFLECVQDMDHENMFWYRQDPGLGLRLIYFSYDVKMKEKGDIPEGYSVSREKKERFSLILESASTNQTSMYLCASRLLAGAREQYFGPGTRLTVT.

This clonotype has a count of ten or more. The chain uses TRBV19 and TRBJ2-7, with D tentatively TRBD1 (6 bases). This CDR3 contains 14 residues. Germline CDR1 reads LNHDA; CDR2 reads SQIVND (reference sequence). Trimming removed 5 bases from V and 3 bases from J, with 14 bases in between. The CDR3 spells CASSPRDTYYEQYF. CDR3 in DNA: TGTGCCAGTAGTCCAAGGGACACCTACTACGAGCAGTACTTC.

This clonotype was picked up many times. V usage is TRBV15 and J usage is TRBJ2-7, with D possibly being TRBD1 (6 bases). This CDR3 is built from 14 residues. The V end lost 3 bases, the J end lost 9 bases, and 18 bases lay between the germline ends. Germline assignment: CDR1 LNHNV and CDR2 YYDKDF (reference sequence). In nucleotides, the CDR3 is TGTGCCACCAGCAGCCGGGACATGCGGGTTCGGCAGTACTTC. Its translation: CATSSRDMRVRQYF.

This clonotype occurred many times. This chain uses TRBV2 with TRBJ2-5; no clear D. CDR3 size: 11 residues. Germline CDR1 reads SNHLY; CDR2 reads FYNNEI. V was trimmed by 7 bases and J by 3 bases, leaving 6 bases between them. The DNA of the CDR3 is TGTGCCAGCACGTTAAAAGAGACCCAGTACTTC. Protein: CASTLKETQYF.

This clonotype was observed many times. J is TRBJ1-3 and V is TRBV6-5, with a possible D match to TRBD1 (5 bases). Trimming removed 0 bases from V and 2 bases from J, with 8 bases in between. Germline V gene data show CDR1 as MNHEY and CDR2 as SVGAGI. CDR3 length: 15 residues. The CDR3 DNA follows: TGTGCCAGCAGTTACTCGGACAAGGCTGGAAACACCATATATTTT. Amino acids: CASSYSDKAGNTIYF.

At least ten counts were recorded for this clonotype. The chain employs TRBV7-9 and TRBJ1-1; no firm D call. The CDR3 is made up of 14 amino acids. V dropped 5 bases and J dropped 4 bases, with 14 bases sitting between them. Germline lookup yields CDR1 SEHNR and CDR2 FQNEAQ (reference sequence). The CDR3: CASSATDLVTEAFF. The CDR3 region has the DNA TGTGCCAGCAGCGCGACCGATCTTGTCACTGAAGCTTTCTTT.